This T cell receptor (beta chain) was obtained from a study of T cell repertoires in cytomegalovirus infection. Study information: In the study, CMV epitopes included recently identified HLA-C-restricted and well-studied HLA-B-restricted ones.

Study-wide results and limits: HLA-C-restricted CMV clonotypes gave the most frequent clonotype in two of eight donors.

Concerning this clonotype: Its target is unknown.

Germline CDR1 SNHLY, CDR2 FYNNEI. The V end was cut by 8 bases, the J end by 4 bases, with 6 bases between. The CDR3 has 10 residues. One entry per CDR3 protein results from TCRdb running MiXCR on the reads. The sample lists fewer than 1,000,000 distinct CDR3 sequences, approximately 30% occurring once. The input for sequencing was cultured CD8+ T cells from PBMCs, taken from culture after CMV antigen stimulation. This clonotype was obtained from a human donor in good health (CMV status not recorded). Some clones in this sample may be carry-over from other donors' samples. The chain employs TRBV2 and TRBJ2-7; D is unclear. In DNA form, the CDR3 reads TGTGCCAGCGGAAGGTACGAGCAGTACTTC. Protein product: CASGRYEQYF.